The 9 T cell receptor beta chains reported below all come from one sample, sequenced in a study of identical twins. TCRdb re-called the 5' RACE reads through MiXCR, storing one row per CDR3 protein. The data hold 500,000 to 650,000 distinct CDR3 sequences, with under 25% observed a single time. Another study also made use of these data, one on yellow fever vaccine responses in identical twins.

Input material: CD4+ T cells sorted from blood. Receptors originate from a woman aged 18-29 years in good health.

This chain connects TRBV6-2 or TRBV6-3 to TRBJ2-2; tentative D call: TRBD1 (6 bases). Germline CDR1 is MNHEY and CDR2 is SVGEGT. The length of the CDR3 is 13 residues. Between the trimmed V and J ends, which lost 7 bases and 8 bases, there was a span of 14 bases. As DNA, the CDR3 is TGTGCCAGCATCACAGGGTGGGGTGGGGAGCTGTTTTTT. Translating it yields CASITGWGGELFF.

This clonotype turned up a few times. The chain couples TRBV7-9 to TRBJ1-1; TRBD1 matches at 8 bases. The CDR3 is made up of 15 amino acids. The germline V gene encodes CDR1 SEHNR and CDR2 FQNEAQ (reference sequence). The trim removed 5 bases at V and 0 bases at J, leaving 5 bases unmatched. CDR3: CASSGGTGLNTEAFF. The CDR3 coding sequence is TGTGCCAGCAGCGGAGGGACAGGCCTGAACACTGAAGCTTTCTTT.

This clonotype was seen a handful of times. This chain uses TRBV12-3 or TRBV12-4 with TRBJ1-1, with TRBD1 matching 7 bases. The CDR3 is made up of 14 amino acids. V shed 6 bases and J 5 bases; nucleotides not matched to a gene: 9. CDR3 loop: CASSGGQINTEAFF. In DNA form, the CDR3 reads TGTGCCAGCAGCGGGGGACAGATCAATACTGAAGCTTTCTTT.

J is TRBJ2-1 and V is TRBV5-4; 10 nucleotides line up with TRBD2. Germline CDR1 reads SGHNT; CDR2 reads YYREEE (reference sequence). This CDR3 has 16 residues. Unmatched junction bases numbered 9, after V lost 4 bases and J lost 5 bases. The CDR3, as DNA: TGTGCCAGCAGCCGGGGGGGGACTAGCGAAAACAATGAGCAGTTCTTC. This sequence encodes CASSRGGTSENNEQFF. The full variable domain, its missing parts supplied by reference TRBV5-4 and TRBJ2-1, is ETGVTQSPTHLIKTRGQQVTLRCSSQSGHNTVSWYQQALGQGPQFIFQYYREEENGRGNFPPRFSGLQFPNYSSELNVNALELDDSALYLCASSRGGTSENNEQFFGPGTRLTVL.

There are many counts of this clonotype. The chain has TRBV4-2 and TRBJ2-1; 9 nucleotides agree with TRBD2. Unmatched junction bases numbered 2, after V lost 1 base and J lost 7 bases. CDR1 and CDR2 (germline): LGHNA, YNFKEQ. The CDR3 totals 14 residues. CDR3 region: CASSQALAGNEQFF. In DNA form, the CDR3 reads TGTGCCAGCAGCCAAGCGCTAGCGGGAAATGAGCAGTTCTTC.

V usage is TRBV3-1 and J usage is TRBJ1-5; 7 bases are a match to TRBD1. Trimming cost V 0 bases and J 7 bases; bases outside gene matches: 6. The CDR3 consists of 15 residues. Germline V gene data show CDR1 as LGHDT and CDR2 as YNNKEL (reference sequence). As DNA, the CDR3 is TGTGCCAGCAGCCAAGATTGGAGGGGGCCCCAGCCCCAGCATTTT. Translated, it gives CASSQDWRGPQPQHF.

This sequence joins TRBV29-1 and TRBJ1-1; TRBD1 matches 7 bases. V dropped 2 bases and J dropped 1; count of bases not matched to a gene: 1. The CDR3 loop spans 13 amino acids. CDR1 is SQVTM, CDR2 ANQGSEA, per germline. The CDR3 bases are TGCAGCGTTGAAAGACAGGGGAACACTGAAGCTTTCTTT. This gives the protein CSVERQGNTEAFF.

This clonotype has a count of ten or more. In DNA, the CDR3 is TGTGCCAGCAGTTTAGAAATTAATGGCTACACCTTC. Residues: CASSLEINGYTF. The chain employs TRBV12-3 or TRBV12-4 and TRBJ1-2; D call uncertain. The CDR3 spans 12 residues. V lost 1 base to trimming and J lost 6 bases, with 6 bases between them.

The gene calls are TRBV7-9 and TRBJ2-1, with D maybe TRBD2 (6 bases). Trimming cost V 2 bases and J 16 bases, with 15 bases left between them. Germline values: CDR1 SEHNR, CDR2 FQNEAQ (reference sequence). The CDR3 is made up of 12 amino acids. The CDR3 DNA is TGTGCCAGCAGCTTATCGTCGGGACTCGTCTTCTTC. This encodes CASSLSSGLVFF.